This T cell receptor (beta chain) was sequenced in a study of blood T cell repertoires in COVID-19. Using immunoSEQ multiplex PCR, the repertoire was profiled, and TCRdb retains in-frame clones only, with some absent. The sample yields about 180,000 clones, roughly nine tenths seen once. CDR1 and CDR2 from the germline V gene are SGHNT and YYREEE (reference sequence). This CDR3 is built from 15 residues. The V end was cut by 5 bases, the J end by 0 bases, with 12 bases between. The J gene is TRBJ2-1, the V gene TRBV5-4; tentatively, D is TRBD2 (5 bases). The sequence was collected from a woman in her forties or fifties who had recovered from COVID-19. The sequenced sample was PBMCs or T cells enriched from blood (not recorded which). The CDR3 nucleotides read TGTGCCAGCAGGTTACTAGGTGGCTCCTACAATGAGCAGTTCTTC. This encodes CASRLLGGSYNEQFF.